The clone carrying this T cell receptor (beta chain) has a single count. This specimen comes from a study of blood T cell repertoires in COVID-19. Study information: The analysed material was cDNA or gDNA that came from T cells, B-cell-depleted T cells, or PBMCs.

Assay: immunoSEQ multiplex PCR; the TCRdb copy retains only in-frame clones and omits some. The profile covers approximately 200,000 clones, with about 86% appearing a single time and roughly 4.9% taken by the ten largest. Adults between roughly 18 and 95 years of age took part from 20 to 25 US areas. Contact with a PCR-confirmed or clinician-diagnosed COVID-19 case occurred within 2 weeks of entry. This CDR3 is built from 16 residues. V lost 3 bases, J lost 6 bases, and 20 bases lay in between. Germline values: CDR1 SGHTA, CDR2 FQGNSA. V gene TRBV7-2 combines with J gene TRBJ1-2; D gene unclear. Material: PBMCs or T cells enriched from blood (not recorded which). The TCR comes from a woman between 25 and 40 years old who had been exposed to COVID-19. The CDR3 DNA follows: TGTGCCAGCAGCTTTTGGGTAGGAGATTTCTCTGATGGCTACACCTTC. It is translated as CASSFWVGDFSDGYTF.